This T cell receptor (beta chain) was profiled in a study of healthy donors' naive CD4 and CD8 T cells. A note on this clonotype: What it binds is unknown.

A linear amplification protocol produced the TCR libraries from around 510 ng of total RNA. Authors' analysis steps: Sequencing covered under 85,000 rearranged alpha-chain transcripts across about five healthy donors. TCRdb reprocessed the reads with MiXCR, giving one entry per CDR3 protein. TCRdb's processing, not the authors', yielded these V and J calls. The data show 150,000 to 200,000 distinct CDR3 sequences, around 74% seen once. General study points: Bias from naive T cell homeostatic proliferation was not addressed.

This receptor was taken from a pool of human donors in good health; the sample pools cells from several healthy donors. The sequenced material came from naive CD4+ and CD8+ T cells sorted from blood, pooled from several donors.

The DNA of the CDR3 is TGTGCCAGTACAGATAGCAATCAGCCCCAGCATTTT. Protein: CASTDSNQPQHF. This rearrangement joins TRBV19 to TRBJ1-5; D ambiguous. Germline CDR1 reads LNHDA; CDR2 reads SQIVND (reference sequence). Trimming pared 7 bases from V and 0 bases from J, leaving 4 bases between. The CDR3 consists of 12 residues.